This T cell receptor (beta chain) was documented in a study of cytotoxic CD8 clonotypes in ibrutinib-treated CLL. On the study more broadly: The taking of response samples occurred after a median around 11 months of treatment, with a range of 6 to 36.

The table came from immunoSEQ multiplex PCR; TCRdb's copy has only in-frame clones and leaves some out. Of roughly 51,000 clones listed, approximately 50% are singletons. There are 15 residues in the CDR3. Study results and caveats: Shared public clonotypes were rare, and on treatment they either got smaller or stayed the same. Having risen at ibrutinib response, clonality had fallen back toward baseline by progression.

In the case of this clone: The antigen remains unidentified.

J is TRBJ1-2 and V is TRBV12-2. TRBV12-2 is reported as a pseudogene. The sequencing here drew on PBMCs, taken after 12 months of ibrutinib treatment. The TCR originated in a human donor with chronic lymphocytic leukemia. The CDR3: CASRLAGPPNYGYTF. DNA of the CDR3: TGTGCAAGTCGCTTAGCCGGGCCGCCAAACTATGGCTACACCTTC.